The 4 T cell receptor beta chains in this list originate from one sample, sequenced in a study of blood T cell repertoires in COVID-19. Assay used: immunoSEQ multiplex PCR; TCRdb lists only in-frame clones, some missing. The data show over 200,000 clones, 88% seen once. Sequences were obtained from peripheral blood. Every receptor here comes from a woman in her 30s with acute or convalescent COVID-19.

The CDR3 sequence: CAWGTGLDSPLHF. The CDR3 nucleotides are TGTGCCTGGGGGACAGGATTAGATTCACCCCTCCACTTT. The chain has TRBV30 and TRBJ1-6; 8 nucleotides line up with TRBD1. This CDR3 is 13 amino acids long. Germline V gene lookup returns CDR1 GTSNPN and CDR2 SVGIG (reference sequence). V was pared by 5 bases and J by 8 bases, with 5 bases of the junction left unmatched.

The rearrangement links TRBV2 to TRBJ1-2; 8 nucleotides align to TRBD1. This CDR3 is built from 14 residues. The V segment lost 3 bases and the J segment 5 bases; nucleotides outside the gene matches: 5. Germline V CDR1 and CDR2: SNHLY, FYNNEI. CDR3 sequence: CASSEAGGGYGYTF. The CDR3 region has the DNA TGTGCCAGCAGTGAGGCAGGGGGCGGATATGGCTACACCTTC.

This sequence joins TRBV10-3 and TRBJ1-1; D is perhaps TRBD1 (5 bases). Trimming cost V 7 bases and J 3 bases, with 12 bases left between them. This CDR3 has 13 residues. Per the germline V gene, CDR1 is ENHRY and CDR2 is SYGVKD. The CDR3 is CAINGGLDTEAFF. CDR3 bases: TGTGCCATCAACGGGGGATTGGACACTGAAGCTTTCTTT.

The rearrangement links TRBV10-3 to TRBJ2-7, with TRBD2 as a possible D gene (6 bases). V lost 7 bases to trimming and J lost 2 bases, with 15 bases between them. The CDR3 extends over 14 amino acids. From germline, CDR1 is ENHRY and CDR2 SYGVKD. The CDR3, as DNA: TGTGCCATCAATCACTTGGGACTTGCCTACGAGCAGTACTTC. Its protein product is CAINHLGLAYEQYF.